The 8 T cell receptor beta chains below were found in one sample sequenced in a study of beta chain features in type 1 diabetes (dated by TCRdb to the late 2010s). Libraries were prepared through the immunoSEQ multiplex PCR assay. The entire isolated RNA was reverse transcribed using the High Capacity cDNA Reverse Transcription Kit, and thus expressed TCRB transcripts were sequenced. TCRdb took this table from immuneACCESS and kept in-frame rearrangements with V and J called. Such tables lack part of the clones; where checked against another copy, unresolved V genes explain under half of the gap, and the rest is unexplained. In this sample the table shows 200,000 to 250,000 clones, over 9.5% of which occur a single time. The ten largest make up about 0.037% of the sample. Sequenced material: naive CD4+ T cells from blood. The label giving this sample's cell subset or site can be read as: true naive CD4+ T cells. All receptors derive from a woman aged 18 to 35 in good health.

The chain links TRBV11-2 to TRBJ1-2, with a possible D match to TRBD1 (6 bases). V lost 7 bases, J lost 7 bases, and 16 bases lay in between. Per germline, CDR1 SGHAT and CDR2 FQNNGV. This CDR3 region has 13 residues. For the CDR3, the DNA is TGTGCCAGCACTAGTTTATCCAGGGGTGGCTACACCTTC. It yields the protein CASTSLSRGGYTF.

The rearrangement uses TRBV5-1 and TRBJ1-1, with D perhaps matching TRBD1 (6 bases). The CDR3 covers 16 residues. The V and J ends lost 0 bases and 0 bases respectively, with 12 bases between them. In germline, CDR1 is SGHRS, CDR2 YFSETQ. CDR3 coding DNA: TGCGCCAGCAGCTTGGGTCTGGCAGGGGTGAACACTGAAGCTTTCTTT. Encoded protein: CASSLGLAGVNTEAFF.

The CDR3 sequence: CASSVATGSSYNSPLHF. DNA of the CDR3: TGTGCCAGCAGCGTCGCCACAGGGAGCTCCTATAATTCACCCCTCCACTTT. The rearrangement links TRBV9 to TRBJ1-6; D possibly corresponds to TRBD1 (6 bases). Germline V gene sequence: CDR1 SGDLS, CDR2 YYNGEE. CDR3 length equals 17 residues. Trimming took off 2 bases at V and 0 bases at J, with 12 bases between the two ends.

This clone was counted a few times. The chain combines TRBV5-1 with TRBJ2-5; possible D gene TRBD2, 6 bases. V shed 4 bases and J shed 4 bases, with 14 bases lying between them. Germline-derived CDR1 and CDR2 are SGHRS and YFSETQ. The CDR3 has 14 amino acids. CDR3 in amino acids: CASSPLEGLETQYF. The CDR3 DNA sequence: TGCGCCAGCAGCCCTCTGGAGGGACTAGAGACCCAGTACTTC.

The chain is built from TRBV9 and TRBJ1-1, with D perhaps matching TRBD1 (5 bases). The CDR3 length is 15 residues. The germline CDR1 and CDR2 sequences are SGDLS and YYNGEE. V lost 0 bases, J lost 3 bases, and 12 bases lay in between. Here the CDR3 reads CASSVGGRWDTEAFF. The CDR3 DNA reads TGTGCCAGCAGCGTAGGGGGCAGGTGGGACACTGAAGCTTTCTTT.

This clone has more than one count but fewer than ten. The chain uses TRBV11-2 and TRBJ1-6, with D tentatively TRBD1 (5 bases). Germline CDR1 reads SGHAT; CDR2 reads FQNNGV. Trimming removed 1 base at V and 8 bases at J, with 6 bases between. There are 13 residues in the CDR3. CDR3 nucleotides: TGTGCCAGCAGCTTAGCCAGGGATTCACCCCTCCACTTT. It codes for CASSLARDSPLHF.

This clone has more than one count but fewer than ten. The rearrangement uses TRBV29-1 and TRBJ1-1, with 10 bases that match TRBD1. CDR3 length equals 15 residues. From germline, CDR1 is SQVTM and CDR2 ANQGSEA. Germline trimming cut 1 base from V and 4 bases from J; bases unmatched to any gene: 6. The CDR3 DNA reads TGCAGCGTTGAAGGGGGACAGGGGCGGTTCACTGAAGCTTTCTTT. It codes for CSVEGGQGRFTEAFF.

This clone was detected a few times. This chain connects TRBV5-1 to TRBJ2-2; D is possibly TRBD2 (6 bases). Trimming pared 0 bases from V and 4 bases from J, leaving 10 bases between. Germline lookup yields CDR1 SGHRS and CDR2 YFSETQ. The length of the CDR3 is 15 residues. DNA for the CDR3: TGCGCCAGCAGCTTGGGCGGGGCAGGCACCGGGGAGCTGTTTTTT. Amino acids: CASSLGGAGTGELFF.